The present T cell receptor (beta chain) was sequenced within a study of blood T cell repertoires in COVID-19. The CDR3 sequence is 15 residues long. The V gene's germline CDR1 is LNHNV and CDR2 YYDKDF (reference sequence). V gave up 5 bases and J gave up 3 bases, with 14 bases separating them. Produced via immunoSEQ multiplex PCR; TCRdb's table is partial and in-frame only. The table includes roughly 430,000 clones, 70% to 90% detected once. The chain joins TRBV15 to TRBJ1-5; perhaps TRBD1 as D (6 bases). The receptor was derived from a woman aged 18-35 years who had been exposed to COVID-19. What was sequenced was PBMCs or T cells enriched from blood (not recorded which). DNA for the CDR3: TGTGCCACCAGCCCCGTCACAGGGTACAATCAGCCCCAGCATTTT. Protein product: CATSPVTGYNQPQHF.